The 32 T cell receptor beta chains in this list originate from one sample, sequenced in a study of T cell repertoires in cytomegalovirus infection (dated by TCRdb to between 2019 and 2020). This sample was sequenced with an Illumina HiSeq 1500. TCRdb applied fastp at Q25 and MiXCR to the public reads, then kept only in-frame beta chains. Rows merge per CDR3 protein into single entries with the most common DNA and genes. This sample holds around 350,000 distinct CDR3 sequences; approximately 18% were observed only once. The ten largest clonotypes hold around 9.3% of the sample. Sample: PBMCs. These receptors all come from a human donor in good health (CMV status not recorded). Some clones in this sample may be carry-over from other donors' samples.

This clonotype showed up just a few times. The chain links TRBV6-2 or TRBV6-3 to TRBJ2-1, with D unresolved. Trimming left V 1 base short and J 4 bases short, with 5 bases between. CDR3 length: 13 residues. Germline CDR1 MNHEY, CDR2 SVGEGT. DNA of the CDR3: TGTGCCAGCAGTTACTTCAGTTACAATGAGCAGTTCTTC. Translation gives CASSYFSYNEQFF.

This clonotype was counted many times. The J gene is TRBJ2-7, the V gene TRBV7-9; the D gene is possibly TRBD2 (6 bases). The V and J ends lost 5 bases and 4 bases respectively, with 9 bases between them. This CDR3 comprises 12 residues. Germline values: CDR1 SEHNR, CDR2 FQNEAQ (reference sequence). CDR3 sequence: CASSPGGYEQYF. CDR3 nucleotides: TGTGCCAGCAGCCCAGGAGGGTACGAGCAGTACTTC.

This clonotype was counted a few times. In DNA form, the CDR3 reads TGTGCCAGCAGTGAATTGGTAATCCAAGAGACCCAGTACTTC. This translates into CASSELVIQETQYF. The rearrangement uses TRBV2 and TRBJ2-5; D gene ambiguous. The V gene's germline CDR1 is SNHLY and CDR2 FYNNEI. V dropped 2 bases and J dropped 1 base, with 8 bases sitting between them. This CDR3 is built from 14 residues.

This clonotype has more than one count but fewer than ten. CDR3 loop: CASSDAGLGLFF. In nucleotides, the CDR3 is TGTGCCAGCAGCGACGCAGGACTAGGTCTGTTCTTC. The chain carries TRBV7-9 and TRBJ2-1, with 7 bases aligning to TRBD2. Trimming took 5 bases from V and 15 from J; bases not matched to a gene: 10. The V gene's germline CDR1 is SEHNR and CDR2 FQNEAQ (reference sequence). The CDR3 is 12 residues long.

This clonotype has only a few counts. DNA of the CDR3: TGTGCCAGCAGCGCTGAATCCCAAGGCGCAGATACGCAGTATTTT. It encodes CASSAESQGADTQYF. This chain links TRBV2 with TRBJ2-3; D is uncertain. CDR1 SNHLY and CDR2 FYNNEI come from the germline V gene. The CDR3 totals 15 residues. V dropped 6 bases and J dropped 4 bases, with 17 bases sitting between them.

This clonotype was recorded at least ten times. In DNA form, the CDR3 reads TGTGCCAGCAGCTTAGTTGCGGCCGACTACGAGCAGTACTTC. Translating gives CASSLVAADYEQYF. V is TRBV7-2 and J is TRBJ2-7; D is undetermined. CDR1 is SGHTA and CDR2 is FQGNSA in the germline V gene. V was trimmed by 1 base and J by 3 bases, leaving 10 bases between them. CDR3 length: 14 amino acids.

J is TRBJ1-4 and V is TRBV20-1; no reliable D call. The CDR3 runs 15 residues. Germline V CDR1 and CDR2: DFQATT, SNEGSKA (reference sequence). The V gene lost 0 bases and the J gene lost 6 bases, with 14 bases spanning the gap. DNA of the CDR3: TGCAGTGCTAGAGATCCCTCCAAAGATCATGAAAAACTGTTTTTT. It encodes CSARDPSKDHEKLFF.

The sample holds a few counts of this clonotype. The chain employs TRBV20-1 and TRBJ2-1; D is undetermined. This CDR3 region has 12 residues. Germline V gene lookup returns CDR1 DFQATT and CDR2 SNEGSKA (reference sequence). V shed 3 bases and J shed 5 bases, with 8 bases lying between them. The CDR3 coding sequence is TGCAGTGCTAGTCGCAGTCACAATGAGCAGTTCTTC. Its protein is CSASRSHNEQFF.

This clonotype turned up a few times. Here the CDR3 reads CSARTHNNQPQHF. The CDR3 bases are TGCAGTGCTAGGACTCACAACAATCAGCCCCAGCATTTT. This rearrangement joins TRBV20-1 to TRBJ1-5; D is unresolved. The V end was cut by 3 bases, the J end by 3 bases, with 9 bases between. CDR1 and CDR2 from the germline V gene are DFQATT and SNEGSKA (reference sequence). This CDR3 is built from 13 residues.

The CDR3 spells CASSPRGRDTQYF. For the CDR3, the DNA is TGTGCCAGCAGCCCACGGGGGAGAGATACGCAGTATTTT. The rearrangement uses TRBV14 and TRBJ2-3; possibly TRBD2 for D (6 bases). The CDR3 loop spans 13 amino acids. Germline CDR1 and CDR2: SGHDN and FVKESK. V lost 4 bases to trimming and J lost 5 bases, with 10 bases between them.

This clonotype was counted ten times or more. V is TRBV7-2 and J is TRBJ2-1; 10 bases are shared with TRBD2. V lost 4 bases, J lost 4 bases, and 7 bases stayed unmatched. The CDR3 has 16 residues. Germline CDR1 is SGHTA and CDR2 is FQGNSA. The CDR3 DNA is TGTGCCAGCAGCTCAAGCCAACTAGCGGGGTACAATGAGCAGTTCTTC. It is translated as CASSSSQLAGYNEQFF.

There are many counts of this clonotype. The DNA for the CDR3 is TGTGCCAGCAGCTTAGTCCGGTGGACTAGCGCCTACAATGAGCAGTTCTTC. Its translation: CASSLVRWTSAYNEQFF. The chain employs TRBV7-8 and TRBJ2-1, with TRBD2 matching over 9 bases. The CDR3 consists of 17 residues. Germline V gene data show CDR1 as SGHVS and CDR2 as FQNEAQ. V dropped 1 base and J dropped 2; count of bases not matched to a gene: 6.

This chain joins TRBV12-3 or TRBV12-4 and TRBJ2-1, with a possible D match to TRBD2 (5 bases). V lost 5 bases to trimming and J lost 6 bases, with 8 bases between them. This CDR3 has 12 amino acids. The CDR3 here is CASSRTFNEQFF. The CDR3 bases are TGTGCCAGCAGTCGGACTTTCAATGAGCAGTTCTTC.

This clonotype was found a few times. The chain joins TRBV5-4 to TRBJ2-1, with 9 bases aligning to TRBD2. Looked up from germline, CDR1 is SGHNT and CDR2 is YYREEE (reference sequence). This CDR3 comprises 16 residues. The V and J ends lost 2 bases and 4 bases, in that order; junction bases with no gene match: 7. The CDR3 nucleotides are TGTGCCAGCAGCTTCTCCCGGCTAGCGGGGTACAATGAGCAGTTCTTC. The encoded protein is CASSFSRLAGYNEQFF.

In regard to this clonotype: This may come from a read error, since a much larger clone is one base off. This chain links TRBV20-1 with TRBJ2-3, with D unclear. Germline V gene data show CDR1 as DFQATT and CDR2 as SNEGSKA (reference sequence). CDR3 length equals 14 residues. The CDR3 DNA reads TGCATTGCTAGAGATGTGGGTTCCACAGATACGCAGTATTTT. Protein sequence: CIARDVGSTDTQYF.

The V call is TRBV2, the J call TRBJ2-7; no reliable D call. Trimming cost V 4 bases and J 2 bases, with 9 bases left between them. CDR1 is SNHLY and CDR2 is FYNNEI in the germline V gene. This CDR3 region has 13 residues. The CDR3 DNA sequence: TGTGCCAGCAGTGGGGTCTACCCCTACGAGCAGTACTTC. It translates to CASSGVYPYEQYF. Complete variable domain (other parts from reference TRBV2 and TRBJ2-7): EPEVTQTPSHQVTQMGQEVILRCVPISNHLYFYWYRQILGQKVEFLVSFYNNEISEKSEIFDDQFSVERPDGSNFTLKIRSTKLEDSAMYFCASSGVYPYEQYFGPGTRLTVT.

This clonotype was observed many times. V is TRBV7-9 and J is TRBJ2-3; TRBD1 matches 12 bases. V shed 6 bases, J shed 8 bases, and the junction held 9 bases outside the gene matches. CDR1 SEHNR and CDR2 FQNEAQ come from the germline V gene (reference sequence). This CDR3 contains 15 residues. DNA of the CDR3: TGTGCCAGCAGTCCGCCCGGGACAGGGGGCGGTACGCAGTATTTT. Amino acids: CASSPPGTGGGTQYF.

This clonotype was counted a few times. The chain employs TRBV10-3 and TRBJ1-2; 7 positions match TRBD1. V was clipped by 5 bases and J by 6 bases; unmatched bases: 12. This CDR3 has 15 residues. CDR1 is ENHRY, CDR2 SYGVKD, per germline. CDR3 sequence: CAISTQGPEVNGYTF. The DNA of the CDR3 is TGTGCCATCAGTACACAGGGGCCGGAAGTCAATGGCTACACCTTC.

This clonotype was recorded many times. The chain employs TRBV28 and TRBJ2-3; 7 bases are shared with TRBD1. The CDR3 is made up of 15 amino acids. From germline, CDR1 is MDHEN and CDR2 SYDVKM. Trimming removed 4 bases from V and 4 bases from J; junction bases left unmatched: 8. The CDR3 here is CASSSPTQGADTQYF. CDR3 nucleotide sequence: TGTGCCAGCAGTTCCCCCACCCAGGGGGCAGATACGCAGTATTTT. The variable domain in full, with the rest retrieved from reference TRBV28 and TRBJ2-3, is DVKVTQSSRYLVKRTGEKVFLECVQDMDHENMFWYRQDPGLGLRLIYFSYDVKMKEKGDIPEGYSVSREKKERFSLILESASTNQTSMYLCASSSPTQGADTQYFGPGTRLTVL.

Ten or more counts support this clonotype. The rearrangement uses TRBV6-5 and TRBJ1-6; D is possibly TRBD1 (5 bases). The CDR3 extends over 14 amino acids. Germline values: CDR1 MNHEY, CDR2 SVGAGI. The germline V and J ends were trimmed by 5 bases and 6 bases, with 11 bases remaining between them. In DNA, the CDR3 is TGTGCCAGCAGTCTAGTGGGGGGTAATTCACCCCTCCACTTT. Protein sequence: CASSLVGGNSPLHF.

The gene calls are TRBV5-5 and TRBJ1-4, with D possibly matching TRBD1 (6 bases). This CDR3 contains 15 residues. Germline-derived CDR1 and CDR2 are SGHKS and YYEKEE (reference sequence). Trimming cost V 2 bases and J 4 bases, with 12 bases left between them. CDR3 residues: CASSFGQPRNEKLFF. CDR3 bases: TGTGCCAGCAGCTTCGGACAGCCTCGTAATGAAAAACTGTTTTTT.

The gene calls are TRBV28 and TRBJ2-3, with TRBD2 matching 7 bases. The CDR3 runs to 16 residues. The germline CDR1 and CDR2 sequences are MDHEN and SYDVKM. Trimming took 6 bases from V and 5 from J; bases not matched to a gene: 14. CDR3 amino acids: CASSRYWRGTGDTQYF. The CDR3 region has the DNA TGTGCCAGCAGCCGATACTGGCGGGGGACGGGAGATACGCAGTATTTT. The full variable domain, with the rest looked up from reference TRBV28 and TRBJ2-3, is DVKVTQSSRYLVKRTGEKVFLECVQDMDHENMFWYRQDPGLGLRLIYFSYDVKMKEKGDIPEGYSVSREKKERFSLILESASTNQTSMYLCASSRYWRGTGDTQYFGPGTRLTVL.

Here the CDR3 DNA reads TGTGCCTCCGATCAGGGGACCGCCGCAGATACGCAGTATTTT. Its translation is CASDQGTAADTQYF. This chain links TRBV9 with TRBJ2-3; maybe TRBD1 (6 bases). Trimming pared 10 bases from V and 4 bases from J, leaving 19 bases between. The CDR3 contains 14 residues. Germline CDR1 reads SGDLS; CDR2 reads YYNGEE.

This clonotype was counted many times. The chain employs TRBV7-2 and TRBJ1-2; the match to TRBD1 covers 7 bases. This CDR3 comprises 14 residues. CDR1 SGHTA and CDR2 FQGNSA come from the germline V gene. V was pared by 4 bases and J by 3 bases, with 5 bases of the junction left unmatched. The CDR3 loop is CASSSDRAYYGYTF. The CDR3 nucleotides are TGTGCCAGCAGCTCCGACAGGGCATACTATGGCTACACCTTC.

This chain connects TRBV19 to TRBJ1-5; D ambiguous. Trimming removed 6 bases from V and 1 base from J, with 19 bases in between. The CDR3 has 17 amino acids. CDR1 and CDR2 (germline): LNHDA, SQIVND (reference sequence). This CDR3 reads CASRNAPAGKSNQPQHF. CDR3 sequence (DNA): TGTGCCAGTAGGAACGCCCCAGCGGGGAAGAGCAATCAGCCCCAGCATTTT. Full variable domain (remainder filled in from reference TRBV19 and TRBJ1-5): DGGITQSPKYLFRKEGQNVTLSCEQNLNHDAMYWYRQDPGQGLRLIYYSQIVNDFQKGDIAEGYSVSREKKESFPLTVTSAQKNPTAFYLCASRNAPAGKSNQPQHFGDGTRLSIL.

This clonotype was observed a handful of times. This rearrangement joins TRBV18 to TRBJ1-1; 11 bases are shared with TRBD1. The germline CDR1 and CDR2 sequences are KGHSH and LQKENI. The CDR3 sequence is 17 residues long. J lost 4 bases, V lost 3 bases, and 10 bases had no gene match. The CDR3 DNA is TGTGCCAGCTCACCTAACCTCGGACAGGGGGCTGGCACTGAAGCTTTCTTT. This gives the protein CASSPNLGQGAGTEAFF.

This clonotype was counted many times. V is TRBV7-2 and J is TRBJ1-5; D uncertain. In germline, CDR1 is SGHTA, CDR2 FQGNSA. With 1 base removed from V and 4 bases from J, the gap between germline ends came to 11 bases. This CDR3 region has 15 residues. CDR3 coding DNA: TGTGCCAGCAGCTTAGTATTTTTGGGAAATCAGCCCCAGCATTTT. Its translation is CASSLVFLGNQPQHF.

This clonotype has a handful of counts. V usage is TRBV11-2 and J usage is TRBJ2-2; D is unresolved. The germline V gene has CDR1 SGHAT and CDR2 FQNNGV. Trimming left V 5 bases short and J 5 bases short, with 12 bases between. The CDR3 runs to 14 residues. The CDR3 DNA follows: TGTGCCAGCAGCCTCTCCCCTTCGACCGGGGAGCTGTTTTTT. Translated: CASSLSPSTGELFF.

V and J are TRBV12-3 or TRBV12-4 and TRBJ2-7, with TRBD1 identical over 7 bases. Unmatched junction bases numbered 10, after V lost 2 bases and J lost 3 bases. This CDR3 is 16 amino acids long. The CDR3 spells CASSLTGAGYRYEQYF. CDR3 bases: TGTGCCAGCAGTTTAACAGGGGCCGGTTACCGCTACGAGCAGTACTTC.

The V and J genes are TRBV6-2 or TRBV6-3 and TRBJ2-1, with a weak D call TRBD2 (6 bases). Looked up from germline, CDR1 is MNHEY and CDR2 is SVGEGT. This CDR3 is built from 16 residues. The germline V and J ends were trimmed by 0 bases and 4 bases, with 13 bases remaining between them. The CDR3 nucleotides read TGTGCCAGCAGTTACTCGACCTCACGGGGGTACAATGAGCAGTTCTTC. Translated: CASSYSTSRGYNEQFF.

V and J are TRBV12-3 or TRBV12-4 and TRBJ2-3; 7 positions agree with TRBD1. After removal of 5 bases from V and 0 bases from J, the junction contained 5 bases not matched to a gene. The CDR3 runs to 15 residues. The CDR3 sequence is CASSRDSASTDTQYF. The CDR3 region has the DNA TGTGCCAGCAGTAGGGACAGCGCGAGCACAGATACGCAGTATTTT.

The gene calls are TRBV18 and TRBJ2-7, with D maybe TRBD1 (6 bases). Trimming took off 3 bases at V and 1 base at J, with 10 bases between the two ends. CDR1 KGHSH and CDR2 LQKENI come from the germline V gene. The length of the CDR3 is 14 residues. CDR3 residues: CASSPGTPSYEQYF. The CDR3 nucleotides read TGTGCCAGCTCACCCGGGACACCGTCCTACGAGCAGTACTTC.